Sequencing of this T cell receptor (beta chain) was carried out in a study of cytomegalovirus exposure and HLA in healthy donors. To note about this clone: Its antigen is unknown.

PCR used 60 Vbeta primers and 13 Jbeta primers. Clones were sequenced by immunoSEQ multiplex PCR, and TCRdb holds only the in-frame ones, with some missing. Found here are some 150,000 clones, about 80% of them singletons; the top ten hold more than 3.5%. Study conclusions and caveats: Reports state that TCR beta sequences accurately predicted most subjects' HLA-A and HLA-B alleles.

Sequencing was performed on PBMCs. The source of this sequence is a man in his thirties or forties in good health and CMV-seropositive.

The CDR3 DNA reads TGTGCCAGCAGCTTAGAAACGGGGGGCTCGTACGAGCAGTACTTC. Translating gives CASSLETGGSYEQYF. The genes are TRBV13 and TRBJ2-7, with a tentative D call TRBD2 (7 bases). Germline CDR1 reads PRHDT; CDR2 reads FYEKMQ (reference sequence). V lost 1 base and J 4 bases, leaving 14 bases between the germline ends. The CDR3 spans 15 residues.